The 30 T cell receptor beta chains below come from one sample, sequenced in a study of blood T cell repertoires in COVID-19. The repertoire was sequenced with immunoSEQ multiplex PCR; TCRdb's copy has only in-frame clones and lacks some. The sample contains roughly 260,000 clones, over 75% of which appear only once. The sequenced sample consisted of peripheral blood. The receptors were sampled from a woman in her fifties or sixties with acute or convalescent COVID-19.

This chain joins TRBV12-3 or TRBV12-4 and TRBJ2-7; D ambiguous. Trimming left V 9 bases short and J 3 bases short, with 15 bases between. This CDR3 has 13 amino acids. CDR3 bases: TGTGCCAGTTCATGGTACAGCTACTACGAGCAGTACTTC. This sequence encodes CASSWYSYYEQYF.

For the CDR3, the DNA is TGTGCCAGTAGTATACAAGGGACAGGCTACTACGAGCAGTACTTC. The encoded protein is CASSIQGTGYYEQYF. The chain carries TRBV19 and TRBJ2-7; 8 nucleotides match TRBD1. The V segment lost 2 bases and the J segment 3 bases; nucleotides outside the gene matches: 6. Germline V gene lookup returns CDR1 LNHDA and CDR2 SQIVND (reference sequence). The CDR3 covers 15 residues.

This CDR3 is CASSQDEYEQYF. CDR3 bases: TGCGCCAGCAGCCAAGACGAGTACGAGCAGTACTTC. The genes are TRBV4-1 and TRBJ2-7; D remains ambiguous. V lost 0 bases and J lost 4, with 4 bases in between. Germline V gene lookup returns CDR1 MGHRA and CDR2 YSYEKL. The CDR3 length is 12 residues.

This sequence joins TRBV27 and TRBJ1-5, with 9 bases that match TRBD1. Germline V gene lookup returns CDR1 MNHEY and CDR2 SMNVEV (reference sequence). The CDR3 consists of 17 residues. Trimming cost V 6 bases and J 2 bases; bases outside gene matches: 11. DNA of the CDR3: TGTGCCAGCAGATCGCCTCTTGACAGGGGGGGCAATCAGCCCCAGCATTTT. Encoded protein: CASRSPLDRGGNQPQHF.

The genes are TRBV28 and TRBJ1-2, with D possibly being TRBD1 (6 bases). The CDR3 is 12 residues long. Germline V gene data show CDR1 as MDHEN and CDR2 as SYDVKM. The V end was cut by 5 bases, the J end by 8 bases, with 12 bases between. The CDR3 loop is CASSLGTFGYTF. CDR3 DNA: TGTGCCAGCAGTCTGGGGACATTCGGCTACACCTTC.

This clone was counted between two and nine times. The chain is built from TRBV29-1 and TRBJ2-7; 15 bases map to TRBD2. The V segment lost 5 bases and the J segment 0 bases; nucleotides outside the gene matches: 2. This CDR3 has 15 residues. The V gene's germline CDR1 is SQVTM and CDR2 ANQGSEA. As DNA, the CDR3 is TGCAGCGTTATGGGACTAGCGGGAGGCTCCTACGAGCAGTACTTC. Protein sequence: CSVMGLAGGSYEQYF.

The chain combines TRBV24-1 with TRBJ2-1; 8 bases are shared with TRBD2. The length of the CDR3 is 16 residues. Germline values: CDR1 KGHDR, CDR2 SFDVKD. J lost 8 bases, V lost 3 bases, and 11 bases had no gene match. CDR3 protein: CATSDPQRERVDEQFF. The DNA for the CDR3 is TGTGCCACCAGTGATCCCCAGCGGGAGAGGGTGGATGAGCAGTTCTTC.

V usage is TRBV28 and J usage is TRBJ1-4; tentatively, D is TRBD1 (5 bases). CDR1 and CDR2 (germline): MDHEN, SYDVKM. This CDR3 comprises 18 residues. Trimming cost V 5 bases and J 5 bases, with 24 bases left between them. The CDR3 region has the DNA TGTGCCAGCAGTCGTTTAGGGGCCAGGGTGGGAACGAATGAAAAACTGTTTTTT. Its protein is CASSRLGARVGTNEKLFF.

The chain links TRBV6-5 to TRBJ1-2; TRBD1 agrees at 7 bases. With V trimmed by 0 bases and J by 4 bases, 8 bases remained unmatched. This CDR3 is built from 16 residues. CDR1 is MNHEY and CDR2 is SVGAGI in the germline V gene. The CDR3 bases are TGTGCCAGCAGTTACTCGATGTATACAGGGGCCTATGGCTACACCTTC. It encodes CASSYSMYTGAYGYTF.

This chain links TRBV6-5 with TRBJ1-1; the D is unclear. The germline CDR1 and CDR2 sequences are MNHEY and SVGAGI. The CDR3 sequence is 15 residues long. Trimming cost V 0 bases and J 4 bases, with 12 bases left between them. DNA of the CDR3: TGTGCCAGCAGTTACTCGCGTCCGACTGCCACTGAAGCTTTCTTT. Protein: CASSYSRPTATEAFF.

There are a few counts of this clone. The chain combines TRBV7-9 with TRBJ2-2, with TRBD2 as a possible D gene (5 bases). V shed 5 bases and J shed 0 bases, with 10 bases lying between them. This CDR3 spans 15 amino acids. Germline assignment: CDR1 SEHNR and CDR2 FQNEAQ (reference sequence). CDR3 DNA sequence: TGTGCCAGCAGCCACCGAGGGACGAACACCGGGGAGCTGTTTTTT. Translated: CASSHRGTNTGELFF.

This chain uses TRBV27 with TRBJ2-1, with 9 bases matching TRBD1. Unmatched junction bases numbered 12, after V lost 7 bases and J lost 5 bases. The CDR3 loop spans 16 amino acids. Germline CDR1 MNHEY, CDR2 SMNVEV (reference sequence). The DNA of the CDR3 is TGTGCCAGCACCGTTATTCCTGGGACAGGGAACAATGAGCAGTTCTTC. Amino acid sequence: CASTVIPGTGNNEQFF.

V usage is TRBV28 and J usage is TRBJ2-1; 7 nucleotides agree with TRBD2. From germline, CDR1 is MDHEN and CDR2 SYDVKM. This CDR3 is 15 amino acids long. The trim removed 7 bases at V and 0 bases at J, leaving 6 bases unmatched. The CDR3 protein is CASTDSGFSYNEQFF. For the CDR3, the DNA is TGTGCCAGCACTGATAGCGGGTTCTCCTACAATGAGCAGTTCTTC. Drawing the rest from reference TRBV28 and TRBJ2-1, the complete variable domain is DVKVTQSSRYLVKRTGEKVFLECVQDMDHENMFWYRQDPGLGLRLIYFSYDVKMKEKGDIPEGYSVSREKKERFSLILESASTNQTSMYLCASTDSGFSYNEQFFGPGTRLTVL.

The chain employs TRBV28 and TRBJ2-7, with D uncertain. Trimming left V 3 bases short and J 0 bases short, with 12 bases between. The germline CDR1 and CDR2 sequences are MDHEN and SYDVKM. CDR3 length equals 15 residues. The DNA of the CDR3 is TGTGCCAGCAGTTTCACAGACCAGAGCTCCTACGAGCAGTACTTC. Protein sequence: CASSFTDQSSYEQYF.

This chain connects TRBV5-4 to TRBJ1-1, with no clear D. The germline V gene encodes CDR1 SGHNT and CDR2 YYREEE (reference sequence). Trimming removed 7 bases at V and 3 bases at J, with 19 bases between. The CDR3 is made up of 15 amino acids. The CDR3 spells CASRPMGSGDTEAFF. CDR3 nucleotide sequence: TGTGCCAGCCGACCTATGGGGTCCGGGGACACTGAAGCTTTCTTT.

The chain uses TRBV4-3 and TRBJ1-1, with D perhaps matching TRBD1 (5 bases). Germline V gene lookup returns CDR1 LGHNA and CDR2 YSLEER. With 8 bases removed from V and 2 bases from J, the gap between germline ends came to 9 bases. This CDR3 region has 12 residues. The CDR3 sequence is CASRGYNTEAFF. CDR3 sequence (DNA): TGCGCCAGCCGGGGGTATAACACTGAAGCTTTCTTT.

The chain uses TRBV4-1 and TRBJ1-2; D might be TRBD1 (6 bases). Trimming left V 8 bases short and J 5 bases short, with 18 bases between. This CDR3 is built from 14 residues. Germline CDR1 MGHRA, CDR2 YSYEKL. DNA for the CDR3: TGCGCCAGCGGGTGGACAGAGCCGGATTATGGCTACACCTTC. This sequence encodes CASGWTEPDYGYTF.

The CDR3 region has the DNA TGTGCCAGCAGCCAAGTGTCGGGGATTGGTGGCTACACCTTC. Its translation is CASSQVSGIGGYTF. The V call is TRBV14, the J call TRBJ1-2; no clear D. The CDR3 totals 14 residues. Trimming stripped 1 base from V and 7 bases from J, with 13 bases between. Germline V lookup: CDR1 SGHDN, CDR2 FVKESK.

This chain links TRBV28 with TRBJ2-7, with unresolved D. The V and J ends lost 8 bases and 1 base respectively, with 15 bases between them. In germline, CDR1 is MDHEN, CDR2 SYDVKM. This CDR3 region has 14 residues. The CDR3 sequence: CASSFEQTSYEQYF. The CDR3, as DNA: TGTGCCAGCTCCTTCGAGCAGACTTCCTACGAGCAGTACTTC.

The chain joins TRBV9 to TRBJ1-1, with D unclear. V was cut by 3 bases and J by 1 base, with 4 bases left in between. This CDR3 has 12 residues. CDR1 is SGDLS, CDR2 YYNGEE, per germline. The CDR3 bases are TGTGCCAGCAGCGGAGGGAACACTGAAGCTTTCTTT. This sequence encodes CASSGGNTEAFF.

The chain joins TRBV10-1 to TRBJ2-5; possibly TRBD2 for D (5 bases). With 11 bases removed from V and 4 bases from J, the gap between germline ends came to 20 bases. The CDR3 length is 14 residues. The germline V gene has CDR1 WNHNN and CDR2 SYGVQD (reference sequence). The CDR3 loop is CARYPRSAGETQYF. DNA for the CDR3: TGCGCCCGCTATCCTAGGAGCGCGGGAGAGACCCAGTACTTC.

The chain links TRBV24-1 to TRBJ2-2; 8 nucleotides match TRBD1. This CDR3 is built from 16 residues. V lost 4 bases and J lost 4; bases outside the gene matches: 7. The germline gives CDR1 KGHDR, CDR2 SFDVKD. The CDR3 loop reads CATSDHGQGATGELFF. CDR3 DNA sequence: TGTGCCACCAGTGACCACGGACAGGGAGCCACCGGGGAGCTGTTTTTT.

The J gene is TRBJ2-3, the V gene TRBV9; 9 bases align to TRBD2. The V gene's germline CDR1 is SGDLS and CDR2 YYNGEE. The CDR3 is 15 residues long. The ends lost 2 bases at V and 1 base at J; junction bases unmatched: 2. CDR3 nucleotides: TGTGCCAGCAGCGTGCGACTAGCGGGCACAGATACGCAGTATTTT. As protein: CASSVRLAGTDTQYF.

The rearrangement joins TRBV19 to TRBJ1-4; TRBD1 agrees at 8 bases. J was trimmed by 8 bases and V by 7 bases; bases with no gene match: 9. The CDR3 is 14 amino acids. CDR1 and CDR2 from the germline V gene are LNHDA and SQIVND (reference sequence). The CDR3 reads CASTSGQGYEKLFF. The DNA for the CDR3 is TGTGCCAGTACCTCAGGACAGGGTTACGAAAAACTGTTTTTT. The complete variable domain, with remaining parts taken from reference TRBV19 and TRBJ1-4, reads DGGITQSPKYLFRKEGQNVTLSCEQNLNHDAMYWYRQDPGQGLRLIYYSQIVNDFQKGDIAEGYSVSREKKESFPLTVTSAQKNPTAFYLCASTSGQGYEKLFFGSGTQLSVL.

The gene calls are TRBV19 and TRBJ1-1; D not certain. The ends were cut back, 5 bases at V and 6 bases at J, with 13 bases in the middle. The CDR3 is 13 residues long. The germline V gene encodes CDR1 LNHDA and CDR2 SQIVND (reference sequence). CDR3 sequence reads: CASSLDSLSEAFF. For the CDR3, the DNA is TGTGCCAGTAGTCTCGACTCGTTGTCTGAAGCTTTCTTT.

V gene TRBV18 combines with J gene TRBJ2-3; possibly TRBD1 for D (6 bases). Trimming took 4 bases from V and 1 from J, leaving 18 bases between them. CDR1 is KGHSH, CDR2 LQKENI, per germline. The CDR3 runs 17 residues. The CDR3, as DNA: TGTGCCAGCTCACGACTACAGTGGCGACAGGGCACAGATACGCAGTATTTT. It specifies CASSRLQWRQGTDTQYF. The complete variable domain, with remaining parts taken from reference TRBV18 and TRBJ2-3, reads NAGVMQNPRHLVRRRGQEARLRCSPMKGHSHVYWYRQLPEEGLKFMVYLQKENIIDESGMPKERFSAEFPKEGPSILRIQQVVRGDSAAYFCASSRLQWRQGTDTQYFGPGTRLTVL.

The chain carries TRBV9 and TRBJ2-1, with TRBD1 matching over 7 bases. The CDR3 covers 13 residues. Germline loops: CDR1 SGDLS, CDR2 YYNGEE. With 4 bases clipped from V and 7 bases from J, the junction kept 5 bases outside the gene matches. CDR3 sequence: CASSPNRGNEQFF. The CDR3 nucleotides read TGTGCCAGCAGCCCTAACAGGGGTAATGAGCAGTTCTTC.

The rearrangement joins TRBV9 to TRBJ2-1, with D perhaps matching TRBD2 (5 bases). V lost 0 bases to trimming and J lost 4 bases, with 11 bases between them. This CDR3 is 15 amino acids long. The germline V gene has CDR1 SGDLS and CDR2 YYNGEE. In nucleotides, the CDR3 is TGTGCCAGCAGCGTAGGGAGCGGAGCTTACAATGAGCAGTTCTTC. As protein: CASSVGSGAYNEQFF. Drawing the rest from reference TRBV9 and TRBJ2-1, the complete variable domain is DSGVTQTPKHLITATGQRVTLRCSPRSGDLSVYWYQQSLDQGLQFLIQYYNGEERAKGNILERFSAQQFPDLHSELNLSSLELGDSALYFCASSVGSGAYNEQFFGPGTRLTVL.

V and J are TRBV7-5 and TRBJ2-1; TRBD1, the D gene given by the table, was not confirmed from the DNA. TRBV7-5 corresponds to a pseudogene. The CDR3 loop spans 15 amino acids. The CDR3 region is CARSRQGPVYNEQFF. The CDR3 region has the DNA TGTGCCAGAAGCCGACAGGGCCCGGTATACAATGAGCAGTTCTTC.

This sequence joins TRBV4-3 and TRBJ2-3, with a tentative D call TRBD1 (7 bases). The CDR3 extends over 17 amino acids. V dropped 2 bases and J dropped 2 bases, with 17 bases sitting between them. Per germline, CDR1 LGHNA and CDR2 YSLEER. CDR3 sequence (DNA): TGCGCCAGCAGCCAACCGACCGGCGGGACAGACACAGATACGCAGTATTTT. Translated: CASSQPTGGTDTDTQYF.